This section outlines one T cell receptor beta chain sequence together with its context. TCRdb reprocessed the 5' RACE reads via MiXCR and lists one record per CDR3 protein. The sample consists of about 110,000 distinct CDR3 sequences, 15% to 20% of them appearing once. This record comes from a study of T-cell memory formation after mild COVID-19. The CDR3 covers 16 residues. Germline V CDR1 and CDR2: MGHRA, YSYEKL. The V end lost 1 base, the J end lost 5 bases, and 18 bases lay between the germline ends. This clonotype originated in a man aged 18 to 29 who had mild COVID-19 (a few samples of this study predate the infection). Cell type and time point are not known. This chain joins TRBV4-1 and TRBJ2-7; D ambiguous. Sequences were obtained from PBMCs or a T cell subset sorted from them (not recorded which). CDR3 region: CASSQGRAGRDHEQYF. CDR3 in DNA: TGCGCCAGCAGCCAAGGACGGGCAGGACGTGACCACGAGCAGTACTTC.